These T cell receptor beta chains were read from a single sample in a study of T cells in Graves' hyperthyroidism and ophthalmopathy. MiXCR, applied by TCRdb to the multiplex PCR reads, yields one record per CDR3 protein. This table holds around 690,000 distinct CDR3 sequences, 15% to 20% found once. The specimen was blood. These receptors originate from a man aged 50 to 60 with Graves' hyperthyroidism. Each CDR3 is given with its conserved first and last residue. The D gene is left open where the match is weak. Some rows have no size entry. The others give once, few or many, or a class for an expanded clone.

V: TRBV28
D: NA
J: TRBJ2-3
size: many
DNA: TGTGCCAGCAGTTCGTTTCCGGGCACAGATACGCAGTATTTT
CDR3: CASSSFPGTDTQYF

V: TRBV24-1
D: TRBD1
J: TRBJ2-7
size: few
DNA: TGTGCCACCAGTGACCGGGGACAGGGTGGAGGCTACGAGCAGTACTTC
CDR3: CATSDRGQGGGYEQYF

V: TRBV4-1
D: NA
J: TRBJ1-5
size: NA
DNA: TGCGCCAGCAGCCAACCCCTTTCCAATCAGCCCCAGCATTTT
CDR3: CASSQPLSNQPQHF

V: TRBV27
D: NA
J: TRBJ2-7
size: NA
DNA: TGTGCCAGCAGTGCCGGGGCTTACAACGAGCAGTACTTC
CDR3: CASSAGAYNEQYF

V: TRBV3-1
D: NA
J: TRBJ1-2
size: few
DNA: TGTGCCAGCAGCCACGCAGCCTCTAACTATGGCTACACCTTC
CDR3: CASSHAASNYGYTF

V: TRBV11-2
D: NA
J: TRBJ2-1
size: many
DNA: TGTGCCAGCAGCTTAGTCAACTGGAACAATGAGCAGTTCTTC
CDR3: CASSLVNWNNEQFF

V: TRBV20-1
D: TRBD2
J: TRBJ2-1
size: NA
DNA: TGCAGTGTTCGACTAGCGGGCAATAACAATGAGCAGTTCTTC
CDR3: CSVRLAGNNNEQFF

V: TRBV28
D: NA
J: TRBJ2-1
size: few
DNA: TGTGCCAGCACCCGGACGGAAAAGAACTCCCCATCGTTCTTC
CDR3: CASTRTEKNSPSFF

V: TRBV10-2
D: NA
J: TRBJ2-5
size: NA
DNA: TGCGCCAGCAGCCAACAGGAGGGAGGAAGAGAGACCCAGTACTTC
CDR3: CASSQQEGGRETQYF

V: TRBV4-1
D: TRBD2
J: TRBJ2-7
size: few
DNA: TGCGCCAGCAGCCAAGAAGGGACTAGCGGGAGTGAGCAGTACTTC
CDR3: CASSQEGTSGSEQYF

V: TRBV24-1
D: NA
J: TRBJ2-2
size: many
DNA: TGTGCCACCAGTGAACCGACCCGCACCGGGGAGCTGTTTTTT
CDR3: CATSEPTRTGELFF

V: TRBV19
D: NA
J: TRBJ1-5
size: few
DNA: TGTGCCAGTAGTATTCTCGGGCGGAGTCAGCCCCAGCATTTT
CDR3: CASSILGRSQPQHF

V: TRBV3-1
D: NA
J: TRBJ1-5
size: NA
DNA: TGTGCCAGCAGCCAAGGAGAAAATCAGCCCCAGCATTTT
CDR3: CASSQGENQPQHF

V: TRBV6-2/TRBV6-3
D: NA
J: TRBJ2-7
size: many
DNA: TGTGCCAGCAGCATCCTGAAGGGCCACGAGCAGTACTTC
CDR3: CASSILKGHEQYF

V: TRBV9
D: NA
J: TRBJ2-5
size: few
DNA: TGTGCCAGCAGCGTAGCCGACCAAGAGACCCAGTACTTC
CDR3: CASSVADQETQYF

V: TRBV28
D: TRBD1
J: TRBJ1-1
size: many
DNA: TGTGCCAGCAGTTTGGACAGGGGGTCTCTTGAAACTGAAGCTTTCTTT
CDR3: CASSLDRGSLETEAFF

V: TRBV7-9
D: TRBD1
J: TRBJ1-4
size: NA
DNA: TGTGCCAGCAGCTTCGAACAGGGGGAAAAACTGTTTTTT
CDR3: CASSFEQGEKLFF

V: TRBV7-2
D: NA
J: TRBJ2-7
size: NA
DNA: TGTGCCAGCAGCACCCAAGAAGTGGGCGAGCAGTACTTC
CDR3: CASSTQEVGEQYF

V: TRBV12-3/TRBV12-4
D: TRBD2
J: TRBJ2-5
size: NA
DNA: TGTGCCAGCAGTGGCGGACTAGCGGGAGGGTTTTCAGAGACCCAGTACTTC
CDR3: CASSGGLAGGFSETQYF

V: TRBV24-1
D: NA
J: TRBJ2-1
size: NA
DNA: TGTGCCACCCCAAAGGGGGACTCCTCCAATGAGCAGTTCTTC
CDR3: CATPKGDSSNEQFF

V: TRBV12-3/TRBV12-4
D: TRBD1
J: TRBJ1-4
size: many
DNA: TGTGCCAGCAGTATGGGACAGGTTGGGGAAAAACTGTTTTTT
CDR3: CASSMGQVGEKLFF

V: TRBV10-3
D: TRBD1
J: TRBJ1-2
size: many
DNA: TGTGCCATCATTCCCGACAGGGGTGGCTATGGCTACACCTTC
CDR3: CAIIPDRGGYGYTF

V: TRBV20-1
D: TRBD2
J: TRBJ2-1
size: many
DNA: TGCAGTGCTAGAGATCCGACTAGCGGGGACAATGAGCAGTTCTTC
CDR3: CSARDPTSGDNEQFF

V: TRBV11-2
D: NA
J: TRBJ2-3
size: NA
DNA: TGTGCCAGCAGCTTAATGGTGATGTACCATAGCCGCACAGATACGCAGTATTTT
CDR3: CASSLMVMYHSRTDTQYF

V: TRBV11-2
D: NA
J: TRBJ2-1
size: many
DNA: TGTGCCAGCAGCTTCGTTACAGGGAATGAGCAGTTCTTC
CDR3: CASSFVTGNEQFF

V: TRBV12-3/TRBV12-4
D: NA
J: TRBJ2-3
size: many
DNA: TGTGCCAGCAGCCCCGTGGAGCCGGATACGCAGTATTTT
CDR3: CASSPVEPDTQYF

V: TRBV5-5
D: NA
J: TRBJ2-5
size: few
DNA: TGTGCCAGCAGCTTGATCCCCGACGCACAGGACTTC
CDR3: CASSLIPDAQDF

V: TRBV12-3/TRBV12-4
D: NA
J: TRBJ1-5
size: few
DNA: TGTGCCAGCAGTTTTCGCAGGGGCGGACAGCCCCAGCATTTT
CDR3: CASSFRRGGQPQHF

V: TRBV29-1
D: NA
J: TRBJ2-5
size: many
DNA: TGCAGCGTTTCCCCAGGGAGCCAAGAGACCCAGTACTTC
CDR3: CSVSPGSQETQYF

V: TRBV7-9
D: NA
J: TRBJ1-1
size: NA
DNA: TGTGCCAGCAGCCCCCGCGAGGGGAAGGACACTGAAGCTTTCTTT
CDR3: CASSPREGKDTEAFF

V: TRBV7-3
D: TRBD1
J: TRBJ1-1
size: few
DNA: TGTGCCAGCAGTCCAGGGGGGTGGAACACTGAAGCTTTCTTT
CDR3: CASSPGGWNTEAFF

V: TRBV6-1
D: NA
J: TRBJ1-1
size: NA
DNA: TGTGCCAGCGGCGAGGGTTATACTGAAGCTTTCTTT
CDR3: CASGEGYTEAFF

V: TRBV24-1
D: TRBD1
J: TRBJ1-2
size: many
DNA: TGTGCCACCAGTGATGACAGGGGGGATGATGGCTACACCTTC
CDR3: CATSDDRGDDGYTF

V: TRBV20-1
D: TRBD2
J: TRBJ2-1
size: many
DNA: TGCAGTGTAACGGGACTAGCGGGAGGGCACTCCTACAATGAGCAGTTCTTC
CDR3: CSVTGLAGGHSYNEQFF

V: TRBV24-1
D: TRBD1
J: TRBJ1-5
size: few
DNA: TGTGCCACCAGTGGGACAGGGATTGAACAGCCCCAGCATTTT
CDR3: CATSGTGIEQPQHF

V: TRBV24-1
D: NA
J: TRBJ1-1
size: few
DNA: TGTGCCACCAGTGATGCAACAGGCCCTAACACTGAAGCTTTCTTT
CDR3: CATSDATGPNTEAFF

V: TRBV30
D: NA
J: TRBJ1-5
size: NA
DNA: TGTGCCTGGAGTGTACGGATAGGGGTCGCGAGCAATCAGCCCCAGCATTTT
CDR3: CAWSVRIGVASNQPQHF

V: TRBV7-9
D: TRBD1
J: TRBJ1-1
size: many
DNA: TGTGCCAGCAGCTTAAGAACAGGGGGCTTTAACACTGAAGCTTTCTTT
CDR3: CASSLRTGGFNTEAFF

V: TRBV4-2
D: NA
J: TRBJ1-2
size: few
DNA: TGTGCCAGCAGCCAAGATTGGGGGGCAGACAACTATGGCTACACCTTC
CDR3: CASSQDWGADNYGYTF

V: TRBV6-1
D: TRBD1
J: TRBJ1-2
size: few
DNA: TGTGCCAGCAGCCTAATCAACCCCCTAAATCTTCGGCGGGACAGGGGTTACGGCTACACCTTC
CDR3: CASSLINPLNLRRDRGYGYTF

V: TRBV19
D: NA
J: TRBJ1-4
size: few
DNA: TGTGCCAGTAGTCCAAACAGAGCCTCCTTTGCAACTAATGAAAAACTGTTTTTT
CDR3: CASSPNRASFATNEKLFF

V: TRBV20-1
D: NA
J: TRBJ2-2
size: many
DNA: TGCAGTGCTAGAGATGTGGATACCGGGGAGCTGTTTTTT
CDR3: CSARDVDTGELFF

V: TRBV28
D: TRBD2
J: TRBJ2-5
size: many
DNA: TGTGCCAGCAGGGTGGCGGGAGGGCGAGAGACCCAGTACTTC
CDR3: CASRVAGGRETQYF

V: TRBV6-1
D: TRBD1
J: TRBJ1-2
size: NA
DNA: TGTGCCAGCCGACAAACCGGGACAGGAGGCCATGGCTACACCTTC
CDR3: CASRQTGTGGHGYTF

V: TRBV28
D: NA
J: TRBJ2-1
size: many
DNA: TGTGCCAGCAGTTTCGCTCCGCCGGGGGCGGTCTACAATGAGCAGTTCTTC
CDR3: CASSFAPPGAVYNEQFF